This T cell receptor beta chain was found in a study of shared clonotypes between healthy human individuals. The method was immunoSEQ multiplex PCR; TCRdb's version includes in-frame clones alone and lacks a portion of them. This repertoire shows roughly 850,000 clones, roughly 96% found once; its top ten account for less than 0.25%. CD45RO-negative cells were positively selected for CCR7, leaving out terminally differentiated effector memory CD45RA+ cells. Germline values: CDR1 LGHNA, CDR2 YNFKEQ. This CDR3 contains 15 residues. The clonotype comes from a man between 25 and 39 years old in good health. The V gene is TRBV4-2, the J gene TRBJ2-5; 12 nucleotides align to TRBD1. The J call may be mistaken, given a closer DNA end match to TRBJ2-7. Specimen: naive CD8+ T cells sorted from blood. The CDR3 DNA is TGTGCCAGCAGCCAGGGGACAGGGGGCCTCTACGAGCAGTACTTC. It is translated as CASSQGTGGLYEQYF.